The entry that follows covers one T cell receptor beta chain sequence. The target antigen is unknown. Cultured CD4+ T-cell DNA underwent Oncomine TCR Beta short-read sequencing. Using the QIAamp micro DNA kit, genomic DNA was extracted from the CD4+ T cells that had been cultured. TCRdb reprocessed the PCR reads with MiXCR, giving one entry per CDR3 protein. This table has about 16,000 distinct CDR3 sequences, around 30% appearing once. V lost 3 bases to trimming and J lost 9 bases; unmatched junction nucleotides: 8. There are 15 residues in the CDR3. Germline assignment: CDR1 SGDLS and CDR2 YYNGEE. Treatment defined: approximately 11-day PBMC culture with coronavirus spike peptide pools or control peptides (ViraFEST assay). ViraFEST expanded antigen-specific T cells with peptide pools, then sequenced TCRs. The data derive from a study of vaccination and CD4 T cells after COVID-19. Study summary: Convalescents were six males and four females, two of them Hispanic. Study results and caveats: Spike mono-reactivity was the property of 304 of 307 vaccine-specific clones in convalescent patients.

The source of this sequence is a human donor with COVID-19. V and J are TRBV9 and TRBJ2-1; 11 bases map to TRBD2. Sequencing used cultured CD4+ T cells from blood. In nucleotides, the CDR3 is TGTGCCAGCAGCGCCCTTAGCGGGGGGGCGGGTGAGCAGTTCTTC. Its translation: CASSALSGGAGEQFF.